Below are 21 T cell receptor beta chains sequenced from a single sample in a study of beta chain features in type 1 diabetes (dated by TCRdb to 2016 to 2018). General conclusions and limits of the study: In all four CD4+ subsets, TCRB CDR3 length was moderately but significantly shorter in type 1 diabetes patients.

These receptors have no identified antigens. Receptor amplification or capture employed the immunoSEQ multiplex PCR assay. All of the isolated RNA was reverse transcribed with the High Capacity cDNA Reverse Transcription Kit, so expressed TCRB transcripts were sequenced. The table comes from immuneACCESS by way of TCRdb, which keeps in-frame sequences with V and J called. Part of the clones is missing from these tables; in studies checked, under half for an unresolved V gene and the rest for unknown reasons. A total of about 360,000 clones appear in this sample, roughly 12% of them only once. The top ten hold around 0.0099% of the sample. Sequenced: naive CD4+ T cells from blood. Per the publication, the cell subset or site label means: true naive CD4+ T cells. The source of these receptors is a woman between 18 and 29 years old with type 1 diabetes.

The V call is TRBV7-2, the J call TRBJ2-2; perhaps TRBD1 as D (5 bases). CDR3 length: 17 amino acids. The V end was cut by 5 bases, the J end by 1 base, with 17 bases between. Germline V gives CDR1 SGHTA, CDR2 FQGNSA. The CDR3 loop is CASSVGYQTVNTGELFF. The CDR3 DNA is TGTGCCAGCAGCGTGGGATACCAGACAGTGAACACCGGGGAGCTGTTTTTT.

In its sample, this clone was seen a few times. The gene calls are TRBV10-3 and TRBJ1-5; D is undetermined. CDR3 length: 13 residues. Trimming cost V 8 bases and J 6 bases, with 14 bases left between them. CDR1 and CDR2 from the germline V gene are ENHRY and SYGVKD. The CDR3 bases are TGTGCCATCGGTGCGACGCTAGCTCAGCCCCAGCATTTT. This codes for CAIGATLAQPQHF.

DNA for the CDR3: TGTGCCAGCACTCCCATGGCGAACACTGAAGCTTTCTTT. Its protein is CASTPMANTEAFF. This chain links TRBV7-9 with TRBJ1-1, with D uncertain. Germline V gene lookup returns CDR1 SEHNR and CDR2 FQNEAQ (reference sequence). The V end lost 7 bases, the J end lost 1 base, and 10 bases lay between the germline ends. The CDR3 contains 13 residues. Full variable domain (remainder filled in from reference TRBV7-9 and TRBJ1-1): DTGVSQNPRHKITKRGQNVTFRCDPISEHNRLYWYRQTLGQGPEFLTYFQNEAQLEKSRLLSDRFSAERPKGSFSTLEIQRTEQGDSAMYLCASTPMANTEAFFGQGTRLTVV.

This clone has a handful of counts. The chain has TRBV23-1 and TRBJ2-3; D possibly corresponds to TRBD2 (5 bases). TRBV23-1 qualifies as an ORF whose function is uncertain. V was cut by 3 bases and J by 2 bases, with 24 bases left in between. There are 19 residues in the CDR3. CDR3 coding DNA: TGCGCCAGCAGTCACCCCCATAAGGGCACCCGGAGGCTCACAGATACGCAGTATTTT. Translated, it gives CASSHPHKGTRRLTDTQYF.

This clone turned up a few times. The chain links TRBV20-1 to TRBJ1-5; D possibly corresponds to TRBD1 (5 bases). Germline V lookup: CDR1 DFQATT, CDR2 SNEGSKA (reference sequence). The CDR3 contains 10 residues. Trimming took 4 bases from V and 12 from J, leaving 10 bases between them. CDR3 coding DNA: TGCAGTGCTAACCCGGGACTCCAGCATTTT. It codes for CSANPGLQHF.

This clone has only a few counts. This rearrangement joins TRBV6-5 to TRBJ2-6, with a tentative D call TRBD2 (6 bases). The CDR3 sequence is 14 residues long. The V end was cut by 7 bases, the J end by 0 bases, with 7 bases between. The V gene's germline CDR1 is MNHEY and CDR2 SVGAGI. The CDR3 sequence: CASNGGSGANVLTF. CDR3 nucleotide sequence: TGTGCCAGCAACGGGGGCTCTGGGGCCAACGTCCTGACTTTC.

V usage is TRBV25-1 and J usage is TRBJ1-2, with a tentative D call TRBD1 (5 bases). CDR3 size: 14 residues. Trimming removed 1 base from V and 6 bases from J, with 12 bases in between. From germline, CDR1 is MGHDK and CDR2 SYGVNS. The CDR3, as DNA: TGTGCCAGCAGTGAATCCGGGCAGGGCCATGGCTACACCTTC. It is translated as CASSESGQGHGYTF.

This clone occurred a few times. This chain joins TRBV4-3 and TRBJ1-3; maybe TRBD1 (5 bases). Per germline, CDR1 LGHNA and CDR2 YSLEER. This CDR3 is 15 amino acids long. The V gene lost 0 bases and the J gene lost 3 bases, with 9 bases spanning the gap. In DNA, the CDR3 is TGCGCCAGCAGCCAAGAGGGCAGGGTTGGAAACACCATATATTTT. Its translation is CASSQEGRVGNTIYF.

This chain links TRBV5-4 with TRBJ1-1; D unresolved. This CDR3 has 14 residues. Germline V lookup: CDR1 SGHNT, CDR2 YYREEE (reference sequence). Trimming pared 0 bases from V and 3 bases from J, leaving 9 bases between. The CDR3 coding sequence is TGTGCCAGCAGCTTGGACCAGCGGGACACTGAAGCTTTCTTT. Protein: CASSLDQRDTEAFF.

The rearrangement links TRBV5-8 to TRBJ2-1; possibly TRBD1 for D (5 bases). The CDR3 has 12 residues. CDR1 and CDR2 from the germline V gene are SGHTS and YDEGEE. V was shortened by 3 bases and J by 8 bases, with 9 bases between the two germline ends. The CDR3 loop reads CASSSAGHEQFF. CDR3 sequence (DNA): TGTGCCAGCAGCTCCGCAGGGCATGAGCAGTTCTTC.

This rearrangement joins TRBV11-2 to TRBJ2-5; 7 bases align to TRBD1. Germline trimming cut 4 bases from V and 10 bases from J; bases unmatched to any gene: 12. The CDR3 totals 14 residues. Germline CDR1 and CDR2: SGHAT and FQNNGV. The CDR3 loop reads CASSSGQVGLGQYF. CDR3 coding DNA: TGTGCCAGCAGCTCCGGACAGGTTGGATTGGGCCAGTACTTC. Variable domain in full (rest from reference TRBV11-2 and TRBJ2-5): EAGVAQSPRYKIIEKRQSVAFWCNPISGHATLYWYQQILGQGPKLLIQFQNNGVVDDSQLPKDRFSAERLKGVDSTLKIQPAKLEDSAVYLCASSSGQVGLGQYFGPGTRLLVL.

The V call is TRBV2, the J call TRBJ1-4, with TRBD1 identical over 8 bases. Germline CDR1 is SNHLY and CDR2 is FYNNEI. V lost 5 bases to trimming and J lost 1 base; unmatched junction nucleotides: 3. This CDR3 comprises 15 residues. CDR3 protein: CASSQGQGTNEKLFF. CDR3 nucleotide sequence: TGTGCCAGCAGTCAAGGACAGGGAACTAATGAAAAACTGTTTTTT.

CDR3 in DNA: TGTGCCTGGAACTCGGGACAGTGGGAAGCTTTCTTT. This sequence encodes CAWNSGQWEAFF. This chain links TRBV30 with TRBJ1-1, with 7 bases aligning to TRBD1. Per germline, CDR1 GTSNPN and CDR2 SVGIG (reference sequence). The CDR3 is 12 amino acids. V lost 4 bases to trimming and J lost 8 bases; unmatched junction nucleotides: 7.

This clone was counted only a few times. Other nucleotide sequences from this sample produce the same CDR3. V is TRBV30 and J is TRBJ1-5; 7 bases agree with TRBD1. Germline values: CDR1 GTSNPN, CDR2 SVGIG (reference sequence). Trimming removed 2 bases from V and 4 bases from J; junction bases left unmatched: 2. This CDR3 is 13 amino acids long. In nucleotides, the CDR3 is TGTGCCTGGAGTCTCAGGGGGAATCAGCCCCAGCATTTT. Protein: CAWSLRGNQPQHF.

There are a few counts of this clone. The CDR3 DNA reads as TGTGCCATCAGTGAGAACGGGGGGGCGAACGGGGAGCTGTTTTTT. Translated: CAISENGGANGELFF. This chain links TRBV10-3 with TRBJ2-2, with 8 bases identical to TRBD2. There are 15 residues in the CDR3. Trimming took 2 bases from V and 7 from J; bases not matched to a gene: 6. Germline V gene sequence: CDR1 ENHRY, CDR2 SYGVKD.

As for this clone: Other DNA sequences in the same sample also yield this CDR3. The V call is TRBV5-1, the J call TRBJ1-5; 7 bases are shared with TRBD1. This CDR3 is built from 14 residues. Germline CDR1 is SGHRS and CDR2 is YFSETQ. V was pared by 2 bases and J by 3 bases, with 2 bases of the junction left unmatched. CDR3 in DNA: TGCGCCAGCAGCTTTACAGGGGACAATCAGCCCCAGCATTTT. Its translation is CASSFTGDNQPQHF.

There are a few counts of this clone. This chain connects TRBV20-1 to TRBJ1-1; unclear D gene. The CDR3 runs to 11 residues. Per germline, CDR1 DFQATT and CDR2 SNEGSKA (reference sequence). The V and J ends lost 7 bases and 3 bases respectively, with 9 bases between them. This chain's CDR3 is CSVHSDTEAFF. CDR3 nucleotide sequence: TGCAGTGTTCACTCGGACACTGAAGCTTTCTTT.

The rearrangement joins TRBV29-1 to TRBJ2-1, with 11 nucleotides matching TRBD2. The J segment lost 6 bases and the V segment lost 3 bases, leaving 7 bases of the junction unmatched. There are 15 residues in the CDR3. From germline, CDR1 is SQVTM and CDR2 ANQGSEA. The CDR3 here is CSVEVAGGSFNEQFF. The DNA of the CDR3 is TGCAGCGTTGAGGTAGCGGGAGGGTCGTTCAATGAGCAGTTCTTC.

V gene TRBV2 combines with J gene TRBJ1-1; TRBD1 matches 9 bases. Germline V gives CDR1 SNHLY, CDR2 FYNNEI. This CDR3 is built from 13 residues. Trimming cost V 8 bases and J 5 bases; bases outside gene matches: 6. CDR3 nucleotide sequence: TGTGCCAGCGCCGGACAGGGGCAAACTGAAGCTTTCTTT. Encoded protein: CASAGQGQTEAFF.

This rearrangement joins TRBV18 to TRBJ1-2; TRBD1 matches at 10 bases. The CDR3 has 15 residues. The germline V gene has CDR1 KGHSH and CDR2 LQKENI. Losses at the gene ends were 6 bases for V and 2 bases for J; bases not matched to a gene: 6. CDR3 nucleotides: TGTGCCAGCTCGCAGGAGGGACAGGGGAACTATGGCTACACCTTC. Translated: CASSQEGQGNYGYTF.

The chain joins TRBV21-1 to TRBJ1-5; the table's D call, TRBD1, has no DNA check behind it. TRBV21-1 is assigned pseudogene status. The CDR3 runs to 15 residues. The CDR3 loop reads CASITGTNEDQPQHF. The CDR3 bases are TGTGCCAGCATCACAGGGACGAATGAAGATCAGCCCCAGCATTTT.